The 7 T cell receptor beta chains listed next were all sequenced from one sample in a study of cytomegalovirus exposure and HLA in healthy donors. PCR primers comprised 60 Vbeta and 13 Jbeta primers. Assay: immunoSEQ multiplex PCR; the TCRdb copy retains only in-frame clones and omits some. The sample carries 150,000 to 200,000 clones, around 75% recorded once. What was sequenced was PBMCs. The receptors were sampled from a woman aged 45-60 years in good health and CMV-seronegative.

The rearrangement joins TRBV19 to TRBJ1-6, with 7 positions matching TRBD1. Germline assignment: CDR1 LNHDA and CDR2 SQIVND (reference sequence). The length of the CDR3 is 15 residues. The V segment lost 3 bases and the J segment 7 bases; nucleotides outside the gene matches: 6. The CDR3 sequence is CASSITGTVNSPLHF. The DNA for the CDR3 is TGTGCCAGTAGTATCACCGGGACAGTAAATTCACCCCTCCACTTT.

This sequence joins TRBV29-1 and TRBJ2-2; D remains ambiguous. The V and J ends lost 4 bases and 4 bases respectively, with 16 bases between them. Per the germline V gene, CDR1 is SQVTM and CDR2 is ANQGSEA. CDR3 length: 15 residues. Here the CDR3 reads CSVVLPQGGTGELFF. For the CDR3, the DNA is TGCAGCGTTGTTCTCCCGCAAGGCGGCACCGGGGAGCTGTTTTTT.

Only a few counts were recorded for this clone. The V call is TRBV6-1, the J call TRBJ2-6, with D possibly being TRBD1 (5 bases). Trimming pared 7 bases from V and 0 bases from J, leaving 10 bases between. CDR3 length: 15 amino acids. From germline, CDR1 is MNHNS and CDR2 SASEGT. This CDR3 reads CASNSRGSGANVLTF. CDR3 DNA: TGTGCCAGCAACTCAAGGGGCTCTGGGGCCAACGTCCTGACTTTC.

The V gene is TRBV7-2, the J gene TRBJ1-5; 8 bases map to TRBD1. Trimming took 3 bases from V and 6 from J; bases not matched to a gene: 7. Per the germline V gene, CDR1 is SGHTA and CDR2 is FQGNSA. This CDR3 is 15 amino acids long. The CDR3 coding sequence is TGTGCCAGCAGCTTGACAGGGGCTAGTAGTCAGCCCCAGCATTTT. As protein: CASSLTGASSQPQHF.

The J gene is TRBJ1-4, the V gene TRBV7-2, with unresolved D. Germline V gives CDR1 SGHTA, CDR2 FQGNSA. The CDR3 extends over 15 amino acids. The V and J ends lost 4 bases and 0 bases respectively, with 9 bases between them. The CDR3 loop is CASSSLPATNEKLFF. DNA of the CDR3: TGTGCCAGCAGCTCTCTTCCCGCAACTAATGAAAAACTGTTTTTT.

CDR3 protein: CASSLDGGEQYF. CDR3 nucleotide sequence: TGTGCCAGCAGCTTAGACGGGGGCGAGCAGTACTTC. This sequence joins TRBV11-3 and TRBJ2-7; D is perhaps TRBD2 (6 bases). This CDR3 is built from 12 residues. Germline CDR1 is SGHNT and CDR2 is YENEEA. V was clipped by 0 bases and J by 6 bases, with 6 bases between them.

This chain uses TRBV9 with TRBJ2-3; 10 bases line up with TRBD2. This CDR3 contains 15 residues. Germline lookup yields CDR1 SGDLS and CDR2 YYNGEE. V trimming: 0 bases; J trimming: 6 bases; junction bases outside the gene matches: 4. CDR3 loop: CASSVEVLAGDTQYF. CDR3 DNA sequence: TGTGCCAGCAGCGTAGAGGTACTAGCGGGGGATACGCAGTATTTT.